One sample yielded the 3 T cell receptor beta chains listed below, sequenced in a study of PD-1 blockade in classical Hodgkin lymphoma. With no exception, relapse followed autologous stem cell transplantation in all patients, and brentuximab vedotin exposure varied. Generated by immunoSEQ multiplex PCR, the TCRdb table keeps only in-frame clones and is missing some. The repertoire holds 35,000 to 40,000 clones, with around nine tenths as singletons. The source was peripheral blood mononuclear cells (PBMCs), collected before the second cycle of nivolumab. These receptors were taken from a human donor with classical Hodgkin lymphoma.

J is TRBJ1-1 and V is TRBV18; possible D gene TRBD1, 5 bases. The germline gives CDR1 KGHSH, CDR2 LQKENI. V shed 8 bases and J shed 2 bases, with 12 bases lying between them. The CDR3 runs to 13 residues. Written as DNA, the CDR3 is TGTGCCAGCGTTGGACACCCAAACACTGAAGCTTTCTTT. It yields the protein CASVGHPNTEAFF.

This clone was picked up one time. The J gene is TRBJ1-2, the V gene TRBV6-5; possible D gene TRBD1, 6 bases. From germline, CDR1 is MNHEY and CDR2 SVGAGI. This CDR3 comprises 13 residues. Deletions cut 5 bases from V and 4 bases from J, with 11 bases between. CDR3: CASSRQEFYGYTF. As DNA, the CDR3 is TGTGCCAGCAGTCGACAGGAATTCTATGGCTACACCTTC.

The genes are TRBV6-1 and TRBJ2-7, with 10 nucleotides matching TRBD2. The CDR3 sequence is 13 residues long. The trim removed 8 bases at V and 2 bases at J, leaving 3 bases unmatched. CDR1 is MNHNS and CDR2 is SASEGT in the germline V gene. Here the CDR3 DNA reads TGTGCCAGCGTTCTAGCGGGGGCCTACGAGCAGTACTTC. Its protein is CASVLAGAYEQYF.